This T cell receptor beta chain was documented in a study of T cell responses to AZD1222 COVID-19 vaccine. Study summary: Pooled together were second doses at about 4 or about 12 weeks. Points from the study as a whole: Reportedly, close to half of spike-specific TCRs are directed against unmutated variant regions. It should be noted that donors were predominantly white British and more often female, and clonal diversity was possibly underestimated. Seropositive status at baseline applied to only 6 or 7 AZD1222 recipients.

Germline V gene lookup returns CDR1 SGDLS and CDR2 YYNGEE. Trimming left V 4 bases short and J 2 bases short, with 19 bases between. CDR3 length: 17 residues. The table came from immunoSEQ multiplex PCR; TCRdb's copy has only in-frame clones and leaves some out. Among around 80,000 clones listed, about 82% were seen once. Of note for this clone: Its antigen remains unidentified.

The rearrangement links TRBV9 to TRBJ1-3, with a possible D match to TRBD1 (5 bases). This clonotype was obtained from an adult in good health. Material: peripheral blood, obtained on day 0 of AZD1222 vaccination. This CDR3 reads CASSPGVRGKAGNTIYF. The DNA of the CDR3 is TGTGCCAGCAGCCCGGGGGTGAGGGGAAAGGCTGGAAACACCATATATTTT.